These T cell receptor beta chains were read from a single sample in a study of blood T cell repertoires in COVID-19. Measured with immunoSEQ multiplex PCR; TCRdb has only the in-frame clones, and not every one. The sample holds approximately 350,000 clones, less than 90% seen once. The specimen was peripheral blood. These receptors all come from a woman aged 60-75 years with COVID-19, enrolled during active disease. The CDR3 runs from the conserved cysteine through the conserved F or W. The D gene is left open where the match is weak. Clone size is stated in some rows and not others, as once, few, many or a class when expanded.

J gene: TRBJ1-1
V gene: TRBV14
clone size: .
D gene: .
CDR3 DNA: TGTGCCAGCAGCCCACCCCTGCGCAGGGGACATAACACTGAAGCTTTCTTT
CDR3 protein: CASSPPLRRGHNTEAFF

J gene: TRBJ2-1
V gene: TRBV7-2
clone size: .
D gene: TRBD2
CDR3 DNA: TGTGCCAGCAGCTTAGTCCTAGCGGGGGGAAGCTCCTACAATGAGCAGTTCTTC
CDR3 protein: CASSLVLAGGSSYNEQFF

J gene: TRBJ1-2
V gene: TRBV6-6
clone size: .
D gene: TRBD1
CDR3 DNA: TGTGCCAGCAGTCCCTTGGTCCTTACAGGGGGCTCCCTCTATGGCTACACCTTC
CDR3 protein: CASSPLVLTGGSLYGYTF

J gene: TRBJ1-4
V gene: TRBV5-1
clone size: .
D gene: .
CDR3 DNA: TGCGCCAGCAGCTTGGAGGGGGAGGGAGAGGATGAAAAACTGTTTTTT
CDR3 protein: CASSLEGEGEDEKLFF

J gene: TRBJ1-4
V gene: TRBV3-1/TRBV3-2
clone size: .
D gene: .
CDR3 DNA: TGTGCCAGCAGCCGCCCGGGACTGGGGGCTAATGAAAAACTGTTTTTT
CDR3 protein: CASSRPGLGANEKLFF

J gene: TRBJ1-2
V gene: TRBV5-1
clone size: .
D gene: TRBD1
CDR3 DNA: TGCGCCAGCAGCTTGGAAGGGGGCCAGGGTATAGGAGGCTACACCTTC
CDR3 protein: CASSLEGGQGIGGYTF

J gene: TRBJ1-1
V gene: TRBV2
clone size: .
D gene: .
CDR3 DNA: TGTGCCAGCAGTGAATCGGGCCAGGGTTACACTGAAGCTTTCTTT
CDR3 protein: CASSESGQGYTEAFF

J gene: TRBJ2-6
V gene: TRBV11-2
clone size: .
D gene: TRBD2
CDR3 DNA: TGTGCCAGCAGCTTAGTGGCTAGCGGCGCCTCTGGGGCCAACGTCCTGACTTTC
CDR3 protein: CASSLVASGASGANVLTF

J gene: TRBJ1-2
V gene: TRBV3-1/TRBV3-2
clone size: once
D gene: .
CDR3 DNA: TGTGCCAGCAGCCAAGGTCAGGGGCGGTCCTATGGCTACACCTTC
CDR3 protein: CASSQGQGRSYGYTF

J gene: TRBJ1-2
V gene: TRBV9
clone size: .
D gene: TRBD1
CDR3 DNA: TGTGCCAGCAGCGCGCGGACAGGGAAGGACTATGGCTACACCTTC
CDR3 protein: CASSARTGKDYGYTF

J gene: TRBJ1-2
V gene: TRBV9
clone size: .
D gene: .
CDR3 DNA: TGTGCCAGCAGCGTGGGCCAGGGGTATCTCTATGGCTACACCTTC
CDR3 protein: CASSVGQGYLYGYTF

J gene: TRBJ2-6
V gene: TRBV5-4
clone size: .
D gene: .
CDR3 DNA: TGTGCCAGCAGCTCCCAATGGGCTTACTCTGGGGCCAACGTCCTGACTTTC
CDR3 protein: CASSSQWAYSGANVLTF

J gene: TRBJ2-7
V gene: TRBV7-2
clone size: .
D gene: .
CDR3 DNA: TGTGCCAGCAGCTTAGAGGGAGGGGGCTCCTACGAGCAGTACTTC
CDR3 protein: CASSLEGGGSYEQYF

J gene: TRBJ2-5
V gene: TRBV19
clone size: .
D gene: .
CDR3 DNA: TGTGCCAGTAGTATAGGGGGCAGCCAAGAGACCCAGTACTTC
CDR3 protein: CASSIGGSQETQYF

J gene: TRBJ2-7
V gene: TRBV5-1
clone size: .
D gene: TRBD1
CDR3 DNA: TGCGCCAGCAGTTCCCGTCCGGGACAGGGGACCTACGAGCAGTACTTC
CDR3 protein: CASSSRPGQGTYEQYF

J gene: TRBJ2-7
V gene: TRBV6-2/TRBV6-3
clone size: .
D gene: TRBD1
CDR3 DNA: TGTGCCAGCAGTTACACCGTGACAGGGTACGAGCAGTACTTC
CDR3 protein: CASSYTVTGYEQYF

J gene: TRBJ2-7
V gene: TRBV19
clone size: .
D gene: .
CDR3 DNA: TGTGCCAGTACCGCAGGGGTGGGTTCCTACGAGCAGTACTTC
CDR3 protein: CASTAGVGSYEQYF

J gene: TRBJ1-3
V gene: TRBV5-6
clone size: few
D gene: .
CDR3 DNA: TGTGCCAGCAGCTCCGTCGGAGGCTACTCTGGAAACACCATATATTTT
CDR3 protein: CASSSVGGYSGNTIYF

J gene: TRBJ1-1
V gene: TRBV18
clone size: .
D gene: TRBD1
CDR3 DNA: TGTGCCAGCTCACCCCGACAGGGGCGGGGTGGGAACACTGAAGCTTTCTTT
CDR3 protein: CASSPRQGRGGNTEAFF

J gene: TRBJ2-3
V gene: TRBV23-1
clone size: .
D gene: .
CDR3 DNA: TGCGCCAGCAGTCAATCGGAGACCGTCTTGAGCACAGATACGCAGTATTTT
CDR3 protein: CASSQSETVLSTDTQYF

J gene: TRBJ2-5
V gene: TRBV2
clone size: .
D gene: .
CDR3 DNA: TGTGCCAGCAGCGGGGATGGGGTTGGGACCCAGTACTTC
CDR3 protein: CASSGDGVGTQYF

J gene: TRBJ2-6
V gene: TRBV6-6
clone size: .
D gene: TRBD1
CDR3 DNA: TGTGCCAGCAGTCCATACCTCTTTACAGGGGAAAGCTCTGGGGCCAACGTCCTGACTTTC
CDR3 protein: CASSPYLFTGESSGANVLTF

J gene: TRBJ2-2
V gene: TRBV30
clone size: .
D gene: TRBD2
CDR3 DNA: TGTGCCTGGAAGGTGCGGGGGGCCGCCCTCACCGGGGAGCTGTTTTTT
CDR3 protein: CAWKVRGAALTGELFF

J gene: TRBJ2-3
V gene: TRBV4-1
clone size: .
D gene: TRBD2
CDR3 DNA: TGCGCCAGCAGCCACTTAGGACCCTGGGGAGCGGGGGCCACAGATACGCAGTATTTT
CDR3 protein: CASSHLGPWGAGATDTQYF

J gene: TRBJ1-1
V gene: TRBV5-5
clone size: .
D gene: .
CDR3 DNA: TGTGCCAGCAGCTCCTACAGGAACACTGAAGCTTTCTTT
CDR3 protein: CASSSYRNTEAFF

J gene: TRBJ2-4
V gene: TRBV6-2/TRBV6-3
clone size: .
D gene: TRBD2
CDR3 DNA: TGTGCCAGCAGTTACGAAGCGGGGGGGCCGGAGGCCAAAAACATTCAGTACTTC
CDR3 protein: CASSYEAGGPEAKNIQYF

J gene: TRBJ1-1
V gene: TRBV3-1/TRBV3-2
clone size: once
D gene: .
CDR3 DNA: TGTGCCAGCAGCCGGGCTTTCACTGAAGCTTTCTTT
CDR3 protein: CASSRAFTEAFF

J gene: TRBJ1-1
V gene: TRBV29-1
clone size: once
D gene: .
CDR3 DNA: TGCAGCGGCCTCACTCGTCGGGGAGGGGAAGCTTTCTTT
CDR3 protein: CSGLTRRGGEAFF

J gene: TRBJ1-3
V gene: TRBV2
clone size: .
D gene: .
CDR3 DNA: TGTGCCAGCAGTGGCGGAGAGGGTCCCGCCAGCTCTGGAAACACCATATATTTT
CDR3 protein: CASSGGEGPASSGNTIYF

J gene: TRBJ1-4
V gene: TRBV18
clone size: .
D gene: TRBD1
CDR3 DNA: TGTGCCAGCTCACCACGACAGGGGCTGGCGGCCCTTAATGAAAAACTGTTTTTT
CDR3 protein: CASSPRQGLAALNEKLFF

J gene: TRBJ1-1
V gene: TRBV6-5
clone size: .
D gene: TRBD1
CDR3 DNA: TGTGCCAGCACCCCGAACAGGGGTTATTTTTCTGAAGCTTTCTTT
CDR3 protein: CASTPNRGYFSEAFF

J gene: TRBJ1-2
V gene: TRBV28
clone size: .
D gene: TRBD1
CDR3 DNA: TGTGCCAGCAGTTCGACAGGGGCCCCCTCTGGAGGCTACACCTTC
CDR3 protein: CASSSTGAPSGGYTF

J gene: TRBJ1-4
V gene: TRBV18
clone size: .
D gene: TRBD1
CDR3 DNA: TGTGCCAGCTCACCGGGACAGGGTGATGAAAAACTGTTTTTT
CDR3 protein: CASSPGQGDEKLFF

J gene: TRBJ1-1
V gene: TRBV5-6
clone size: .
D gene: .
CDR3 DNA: TGTGCCAGCAGCCCGCCACAGGGTTGGAACACTGAAGCTTTCTTT
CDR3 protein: CASSPPQGWNTEAFF

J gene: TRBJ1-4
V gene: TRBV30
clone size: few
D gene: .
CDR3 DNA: TGTGCCTGGACAGGGCCACTTAATGAAAAACTGTTTTTT
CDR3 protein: CAWTGPLNEKLFF

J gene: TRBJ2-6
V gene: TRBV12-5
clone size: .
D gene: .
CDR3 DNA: TGTGCTAGTGGTTTGTTTTCTGGGGCGGGGGCCAACGTCCTGACTTTC
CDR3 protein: CASGLFSGAGANVLTF

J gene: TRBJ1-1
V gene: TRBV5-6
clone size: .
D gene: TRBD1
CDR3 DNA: TGTGCCAGCAGCGTAATACCGGGACAGGGGGCCCTTTCGAACACTGAAGCTTTCTTT
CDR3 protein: CASSVIPGQGALSNTEAFF

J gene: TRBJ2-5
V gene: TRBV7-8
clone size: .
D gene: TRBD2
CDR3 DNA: TGTGCCAGCAGCTTAGGAAGACTAGCGGGGCCCGAGACCCAGTACTTC
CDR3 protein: CASSLGRLAGPETQYF

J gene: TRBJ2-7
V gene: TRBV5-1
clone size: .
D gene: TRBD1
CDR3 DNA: TGCGCCAGCAGCTTGACGGGACAGGGCTACGAGCAGTACTTC
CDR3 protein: CASSLTGQGYEQYF

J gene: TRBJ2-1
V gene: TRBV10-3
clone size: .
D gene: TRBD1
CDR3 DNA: TGTGCCATCGGACAGGAACCTGGGAATGAGCAGTTCTTC
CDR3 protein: CAIGQEPGNEQFF

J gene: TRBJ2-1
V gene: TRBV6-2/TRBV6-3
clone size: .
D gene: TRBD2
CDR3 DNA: TGTGCCAGCAGTCTCGGAAGAGCGGGGAGCTCCTACAATGAGCAGTTCTTC
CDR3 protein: CASSLGRAGSSYNEQFF

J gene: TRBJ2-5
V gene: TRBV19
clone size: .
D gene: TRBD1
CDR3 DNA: TGTGCCAGTAGTCCTCGGGACAGTCCAAAGGGGACCCAGTACTTC
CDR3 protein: CASSPRDSPKGTQYF

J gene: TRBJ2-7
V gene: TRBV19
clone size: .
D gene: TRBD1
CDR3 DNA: TGTGCCAGTAGTAGGACAGGGACCTACGAGCAGTACTTC
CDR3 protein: CASSRTGTYEQYF

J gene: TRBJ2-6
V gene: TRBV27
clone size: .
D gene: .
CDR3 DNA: TGTGCCAGCAGTTTCGGGAGTTCCTCTGGGGCCAACGTCCTGACTTTC
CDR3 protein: CASSFGSSSGANVLTF

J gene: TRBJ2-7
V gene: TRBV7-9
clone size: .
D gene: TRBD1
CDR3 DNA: TGTGCCAGCAGCCGGGACAGATCCTACGAGCAGTACTTC
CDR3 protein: CASSRDRSYEQYF

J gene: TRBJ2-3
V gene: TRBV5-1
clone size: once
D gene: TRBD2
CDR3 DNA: TGCGCCAGCAGTGATAGCGGGGGATTGGGAGATACGCAGTATTTT
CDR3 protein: CASSDSGGLGDTQYF

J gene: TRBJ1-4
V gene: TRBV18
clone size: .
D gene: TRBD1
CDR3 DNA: TGTGCCAGCTCACTTGGGACAGGGAGTGAAAAACTGTTTTTT
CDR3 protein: CASSLGTGSEKLFF

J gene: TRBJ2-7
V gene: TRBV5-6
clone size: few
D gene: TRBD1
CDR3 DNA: TGTGCCAGCAGCCCGGGACAGGACGAGCAGTACTTC
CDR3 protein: CASSPGQDEQYF

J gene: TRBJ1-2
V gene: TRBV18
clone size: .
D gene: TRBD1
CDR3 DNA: TGTGCCAGCTCACAGGGGGCCTCTCTAGGCTATGGCTACACCTTC
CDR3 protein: CASSQGASLGYGYTF

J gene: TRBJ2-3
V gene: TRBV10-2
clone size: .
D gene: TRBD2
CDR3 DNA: TGCGCCAGCACTGCGGGACTAGCGGGGGCAGGAGATACGCAGTATTTT
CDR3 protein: CASTAGLAGAGDTQYF

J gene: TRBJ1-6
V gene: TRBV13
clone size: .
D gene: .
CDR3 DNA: TGTGCCAGCAGCTTATCCGGCTCCTATAATTCACCCCTCCACTTT
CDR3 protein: CASSLSGSYNSPLHF

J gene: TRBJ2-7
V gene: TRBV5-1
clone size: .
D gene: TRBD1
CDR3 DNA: TGCGCCAGCGGTACCGGGACAGGGTACGAGCAGTACTTC
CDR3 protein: CASGTGTGYEQYF

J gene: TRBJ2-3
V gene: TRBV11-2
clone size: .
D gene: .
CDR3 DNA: TGTGCCAGCAGCTTATATTTGAGTGATACGCAGTATTTT
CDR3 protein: CASSLYLSDTQYF

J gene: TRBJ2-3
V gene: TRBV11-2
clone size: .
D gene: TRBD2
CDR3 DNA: TGTGCCAGCAGACGCGCGGGGGGAGGAACAGATACGCAGTATTTT
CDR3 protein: CASRRAGGGTDTQYF

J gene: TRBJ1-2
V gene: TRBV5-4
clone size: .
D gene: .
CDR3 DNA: TGTGCCAGCAGCTTGTCCAGCGCCCTCCTGGGCTATGGCTACACCTTC
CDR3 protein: CASSLSSALLGYGYTF

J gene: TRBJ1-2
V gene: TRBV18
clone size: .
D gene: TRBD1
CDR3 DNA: TGTGCCAGCTCACCCGAGGGGGCCGGCTATGGCTACACCTTC
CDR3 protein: CASSPEGAGYGYTF

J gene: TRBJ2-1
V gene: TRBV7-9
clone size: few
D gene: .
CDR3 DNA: TGTGCCAGCAGCGGAGGGTACAATGAGCAGTTCTTC
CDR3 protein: CASSGGYNEQFF

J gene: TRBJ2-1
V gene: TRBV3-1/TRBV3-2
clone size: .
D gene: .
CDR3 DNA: TGTGCCAGCAGCCAACTGGCTTCCTACAATGAGCAGTTCTTC
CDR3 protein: CASSQLASYNEQFF